One and the same sample provided the 15 T cell receptor beta chains below, sequenced in a study of T-cell memory formation after mild COVID-19. One entry per CDR3 protein results from TCRdb running MiXCR on the 5' RACE reads. This table has about 350,000 distinct CDR3 sequences, roughly 13% appearing once. The sample was PBMCs or a T cell subset sorted from them (not recorded which). These receptors all stem from a man younger than 35 who had mild COVID-19 (a few samples of this study predate the infection). Cell type and time point are not known.

This clonotype was counted ten times or more. J is TRBJ2-4 and V is TRBV28; D tentatively fits TRBD1 or TRBD2 (5 bases each). Germline V gives CDR1 MDHEN, CDR2 SYDVKM. V shed 8 bases and J shed 0 bases, with 14 bases lying between them. The CDR3 is made up of 15 amino acids. The CDR3 DNA sequence: TGTGCCAGCTCCCCCACAGGACTAGCCAAAAACATTCAGTACTTC. It encodes CASSPTGLAKNIQYF.

This rearrangement joins TRBV28 to TRBJ2-7; 12 positions match TRBD1. V lost 6 bases, J lost 6 bases, and 6 bases stayed unmatched. There are 14 residues in the CDR3. Germline V lookup: CDR1 MDHEN, CDR2 SYDVKM. CDR3 sequence reads: CASREGQGAREQYV. The CDR3 nucleotides are TGTGCCAGCAGAGAGGGACAGGGGGCTCGCGAGCAGTACGTC.

This clonotype was picked up a small number of times. The chain is built from TRBV3-1 and TRBJ2-2; 9 bases map to TRBD2. The CDR3 loop spans 15 amino acids. Germline lookup yields CDR1 LGHDT and CDR2 YNNKEL (reference sequence). Trimming removed 2 bases from V and 4 bases from J; junction bases left unmatched: 2. CDR3 region: CASSQRLAATGELFF. The DNA of the CDR3 is TGTGCCAGCAGCCAAAGACTAGCGGCCACCGGGGAGCTGTTTTTT.

The chain is built from TRBV6-1 and TRBJ1-4; D not certain. V lost 4 bases, J lost 5 bases, and 20 bases lay in between. Germline V lookup: CDR1 MNHNS, CDR2 SASEGT. The CDR3 has 17 residues. CDR3 sequence (DNA): TGTGCCAGCAGTGCCCGAGGAACAAGGGAAGGAAATGAAAAACTGTTTTTT. This codes for CASSARGTREGNEKLFF.

The gene calls are TRBV5-4 and TRBJ2-1; tentatively, D is TRBD1 or TRBD2 (5 bases each). V lost 4 bases to trimming and J lost 8 bases, with 16 bases between them. There are 14 residues in the CDR3. Looked up from germline, CDR1 is SGHNT and CDR2 is YYREEE (reference sequence). The CDR3 reads CASSPDGTRDEQFF. The CDR3, as DNA: TGTGCCAGCAGCCCAGACGGGACCCGCGATGAGCAGTTCTTC.

This chain uses TRBV7-2 with TRBJ2-2; TRBD1 matches 9 bases. Germline lookup yields CDR1 SGHTA and CDR2 FQGNSA. Trimming removed 1 base from V and 7 bases from J; junction bases left unmatched: 10. The CDR3 extends over 17 amino acids. Here the CDR3 DNA reads TGTGCCAGCAGCTTAGGGCTTCCGACAGGGGGTAACGGGGAGCTGTTTTTT. Its protein is CASSLGLPTGGNGELFF. Based on the CDR3 plus reference TRBV7-2 and TRBJ2-2, the full variable domain is GAGVSQSPSNKVTEKGKDVELRCDPISGHTALYWYRQSLGQGLEFLIYFQGNSAPDKSGLPSDRFSAERTGGSVSTLTIQRTQQEDSAVYLCASSLGLPTGGNGELFFGEGSRLTVL.

This clonotype has just a few counts. This sequence joins TRBV6-2 or TRBV6-3 and TRBJ2-7; no clear D. The V end was cut by 8 bases, the J end by 4 bases, with 6 bases between. The CDR3 spans 10 residues. CDR1 MNHEY and CDR2 SVGEGT come from the germline V gene. The CDR3 sequence: CASRFYEQYF. The DNA of the CDR3 is TGTGCCAGCCGGTTTTACGAGCAGTACTTC.

The table lists this clonotype with a few counts. The chain is built from TRBV5-1 and TRBJ2-6; D unclear. Between the trimmed V and J ends, which lost 0 bases and 4 bases, there was a span of 8 bases. Germline V lookup: CDR1 SGHRS, CDR2 YFSETQ. This CDR3 region has 15 residues. The CDR3 reads CASSLGLEGANVLTF. Written as DNA, the CDR3 is TGCGCCAGCAGCTTGGGGTTAGAAGGGGCCAACGTCCTGACTTTC.

This chain joins TRBV2 and TRBJ2-1; 13 bases align to TRBD2. The CDR3 extends over 16 amino acids. The V gene's germline CDR1 is SNHLY and CDR2 FYNNEI. V was clipped by 3 bases and J by 6 bases; unmatched bases: 5. CDR3 DNA sequence: TGTGCCAGCAGTGACCCCGGGACTAGCGGGGCCAATGAGCAGTTCTTC. This gives the protein CASSDPGTSGANEQFF.

This clonotype turned up a few times. The rearrangement uses TRBV2 and TRBJ2-1; D is unclear. The V end lost 2 bases, the J end lost 13 bases, and 12 bases lay between the germline ends. The CDR3 consists of 12 residues. From germline, CDR1 is SNHLY and CDR2 FYNNEI. Here the CDR3 reads CASSETQPRQFF. The CDR3, as DNA: TGTGCCAGCAGTGAAACCCAGCCCCGACAGTTCTTC.

This clonotype showed up many times. V is TRBV6-2 or TRBV6-3 and J is TRBJ2-3; D unresolved. This CDR3 has 14 residues. The germline CDR1 and CDR2 sequences are MNHEY and SVGEGT. Trimming stripped 0 bases from V and 0 bases from J, with 4 bases between. CDR3 bases: TGTGCCAGCAGTTACTCGACTAGCACAGATACGCAGTATTTT. The encoded protein is CASSYSTSTDTQYF.

As DNA, the CDR3 is TGTGCCACCAGTGATCCCGGACAGGACCCCTACGAGCAGTACTTC. As protein: CATSDPGQDPYEQYF. This chain links TRBV24-1 with TRBJ2-7, with 7 bases identical to TRBD1. With V trimmed by 3 bases and J by 2 bases, 6 bases remained unmatched. CDR1 is KGHDR, CDR2 SFDVKD, per germline. This CDR3 has 15 residues.

The chain carries TRBV2 and TRBJ2-7; a possible D gene is TRBD1 (5 bases). Between the trimmed V and J ends, which lost 2 bases and 5 bases, there was a span of 10 bases. The CDR3 consists of 13 residues. The germline gives CDR1 SNHLY, CDR2 FYNNEI. The CDR3 protein is CASSEQGGNEQYF. CDR3 DNA: TGTGCCAGCAGTGAACAGGGTGGGAACGAGCAGTACTTC.

This clonotype came up many times. The chain combines TRBV6-5 with TRBJ1-1, with TRBD1 as a possible D gene (5 bases). Germline V gene lookup returns CDR1 MNHEY and CDR2 SVGAGI. The V end lost 6 bases, the J end lost 8 bases, and 16 bases lay between the germline ends. This CDR3 is built from 13 residues. CDR3 in DNA: TGTGCCAGCAGCTGGGGTGAACGGGGGGAAGCTTTCTTT. Encoded protein: CASSWGERGEAFF.

There are a few counts of this clonotype. This chain connects TRBV5-4 to TRBJ1-2, with D maybe TRBD1 (6 bases). V lost 4 bases to trimming and J lost 2 bases, with 18 bases between them. Germline CDR1 and CDR2: SGHNT and YYREEE (reference sequence). CDR3 length: 16 amino acids. For the CDR3, the DNA is TGTGCCAGCAGCCCGTCGGGTAGACAGGCAAACTATGGCTACACCTTC. Protein: CASSPSGRQANYGYTF.